This TCR beta chain was identified during a study of T-cell reconstitution after alpha-beta-depleted transplantation in children. A TCRbeta library incorporating unique molecular identifiers was prepared. TCRdb reanalysed the PCR reads using MiXCR and keeps one entry per CDR3 protein. The data hold hundreds of thousands of distinct CDR3 sequences, with around 17% observed a single time. In germline, CDR1 is SGHDT, CDR2 YYEEEE. V dropped 3 bases and J dropped 0 bases, with 9 bases sitting between them. CDR3 size: 14 residues. The starting material was PBMCs from the stem cell graft donor, obtained from the stem cell graft. The chain employs TRBV5-6 and TRBJ1-1; D is unclear. This sequence was found in a human donor who donated a stem cell graft to a child with acute myeloid leukemia. The CDR3 region is CASSYGLMNTEAFF. The CDR3 DNA follows: TGTGCCAGCAGCTATGGACTCATGAACACTGAAGCTTTCTTT.